This TCR beta chain originates from a study of Tregs in tolerant kidney transplant recipients. Method: immunoSEQ multiplex PCR; TCRdb's copy keeps in-frame clones and lacks some. The sample consists of 110,000 or so clones, roughly 93% of them appearing once. Unstimulated Tregs (CD4+CD25+CD127-) and CD4+CD25- non-Tregs were sorted from PBMCs. The germline V gene encodes CDR1 MNHEY and CDR2 SVGAGI. The CDR3 covers 13 residues. The V and J ends lost 2 bases and 9 bases respectively, with 13 bases between them. The J gene is TRBJ2-5, the V gene TRBV6-5; D perhaps matches TRBD1 (5 bases). The specimen sequenced was CD4+ T cells from blood. This clonotype was sampled from a human donor in good health. The DNA of the CDR3 is TGTGCCAGCAGTTACGCTGGGGTCAGGGCCCAGTACTTC. Protein sequence: CASSYAGVRAQYF.